Following are 2 T cell receptor beta chains from one sample sequenced in a study of T-cell reconstitution after alpha-beta-depleted transplantation in children. Library preparation (for TCRbeta) was performed with unique molecular identifiers. TCRdb re-called the PCR reads with MiXCR, one entry per CDR3 protein. Among 200,000 or so distinct CDR3 sequences listed, 6.6% were seen once. Sequenced material: PBMCs, taken before TCRalphabeta/CD19-depleted stem cell transplant. The receptors shown here come from a boy between 2 and 10 years old with acute lymphoblastic leukemia, due to receive a stem cell transplant.

This clonotype was recorded many times. V is TRBV20-1 and J is TRBJ2-1; 7 bases agree with TRBD2. Germline V gene data show CDR1 as DFQATT and CDR2 as SNEGSKA (reference sequence). This CDR3 contains 12 residues. V shed 7 bases and J 6 bases; nucleotides not matched to a gene: 6. CDR3 region: CSGGDYSNEQFF. CDR3 sequence (DNA): TGCAGTGGTGGGGACTATAGCAATGAGCAGTTCTTC.

About this clonotype itself: This may stem from a read error, because a much larger clone lies one nucleotide away. V gene TRBV7-9 combines with J gene TRBJ2-5; D remains unclear. The length of the CDR3 is 13 residues. Germline loops: CDR1 SEHNR, CDR2 FQNEAQ (reference sequence). The CDR3 spells CASSNRVLETLYF. The CDR3 DNA follows: TGTGCCAGCAGCAACCGGGTCCTGGAGACCCTGTACTTC.